These 5 T cell receptor beta chains originate from one sample sequenced in a study of blood T cells in healthy people across ages. The authors ran a second PCR of about 6 to 11 cycles using a sample-barcoded 5' primer and a J-beta primer mix. MiXCR, run by TCRdb on the 5' RACE reads, gives a single entry per CDR3 protein. The sample includes hundreds of thousands of distinct CDR3 sequences, 40% to 45% of them seen just once. Sequencing used blood. The source of these receptors is a man older than 75 in good health.

The chain couples TRBV20-1 to TRBJ2-5; 9 bases are shared with TRBD1. The DNA matches TRBJ2-7 better at its end, which makes the J call doubtful. Germline loops: CDR1 DFQATT, CDR2 SNEGSKA (reference sequence). The CDR3 length is 15 residues. CDR3 in amino acids: CSARQTGTGNGEQYF. The CDR3 DNA reads as TGCAGTGCTAGACAGACCGGGACAGGGAACGGCGAGCAGTACTTC.

This clonotype has a handful of counts. The chain joins TRBV5-8 to TRBJ2-3; TRBD2 matches 8 bases. J gave up 2 bases and V 7 bases, and 9 bases lay outside the gene matches. The CDR3 sequence is 15 residues long. Germline loops: CDR1 SGHTS, CDR2 YDEGEE. CDR3 region: CASLRRGAHTDTQYF. In DNA form, the CDR3 reads TGTGCCAGCCTGCGGCGGGGGGCCCACACAGATACGCAGTATTTT.

J is TRBJ2-1 and V is TRBV11-3, with TRBD2 matching over 8 bases. The better agreement between TRBJ2-7 and the DNA end casts doubt on the J call. The CDR3 loop spans 17 amino acids. The germline V gene has CDR1 SGHNT and CDR2 YENEEA. The CDR3 protein is CASSLSGRASSYNEQYF. CDR3 coding DNA: TGTGCCAGCAGCTTATCCGGGAGGGCCTCATCCTACAATGAGCAGTACTTC.

The gene calls are TRBV19 and TRBJ2-7, with D possibly TRBD1 on 5 matching bases. The CDR3 length is 13 residues. Trimming removed 4 bases at V and 3 bases at J, with 10 bases between. Germline V lookup: CDR1 LNHDA, CDR2 SQIVND (reference sequence). CDR3 nucleotide sequence: TGTGCCAGTAGTAGCCCAGGGCACTACGAGCAGTACTTC. Amino acid sequence: CASSSPGHYEQYF.

This clonotype showed up just a few times. The chain employs TRBV20-1 and TRBJ2-5; perhaps TRBD2 as D (5 bases). This CDR3 has 13 residues. Trimming removed 2 bases at V and 11 bases at J, with 18 bases between. CDR1 and CDR2 from the germline V gene are DFQATT and SNEGSKA (reference sequence). The CDR3, as DNA: TGCAGTGCTAGAAGGGAGTTTCTCAATGAGCAGTACTTC. Its protein product is CSARREFLNEQYF.